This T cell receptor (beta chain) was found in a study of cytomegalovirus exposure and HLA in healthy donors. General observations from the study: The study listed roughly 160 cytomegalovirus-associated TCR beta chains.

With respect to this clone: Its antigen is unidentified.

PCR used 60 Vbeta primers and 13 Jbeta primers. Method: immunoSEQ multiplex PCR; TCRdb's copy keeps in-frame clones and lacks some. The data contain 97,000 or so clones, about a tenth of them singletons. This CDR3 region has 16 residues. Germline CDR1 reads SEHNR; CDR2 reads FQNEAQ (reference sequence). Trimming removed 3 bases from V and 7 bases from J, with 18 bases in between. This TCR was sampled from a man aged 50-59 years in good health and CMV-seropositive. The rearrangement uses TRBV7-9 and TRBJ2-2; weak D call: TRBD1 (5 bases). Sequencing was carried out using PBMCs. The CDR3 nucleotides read TGTGCCAGCAGCTTTCCGACAGCTTTGACTGGCGGGGAGCTGTTTTTT. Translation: CASSFPTALTGGELFF.